The present T cell receptor beta chain was sequenced within a study of blood T cell repertoires in COVID-19. This CDR3 region has 13 residues. Losses at the gene ends were 8 bases for V and 7 bases for J; bases not matched to a gene: 10. Germline V gene lookup returns CDR1 LNHDA and CDR2 SQIVND (reference sequence). As handled by the study authors: Nucleated cell number was recorded as an estimate derived from reference gene primer amplification. Using immunoSEQ multiplex PCR, the repertoire was profiled, and TCRdb retains in-frame clones only, with some absent. The D gene and trimming were derived from the DNA, and the V and J assignments and clone size from that table. There are hundreds of thousands of clones in the sample; 83% occur only once, and over 1% lies in the top ten. Seattle researchers signed up patients amid active infection and tracked them longitudinally.

This chain links TRBV19 with TRBJ2-7; 8 positions match TRBD1. The TCR sequence derives from a woman in her 30s with COVID-19, enrolled during active disease. Sample: peripheral blood. The CDR3 nucleotides read TGTGCCAGTGGCCCCCAGGGGGCGAGGGAGCAGTACTTC. This codes for CASGPQGAREQYF.